This T cell receptor (beta chain) is from a study of T-cell reconstitution after alpha-beta-depleted transplantation in children. About this clonotype: Its specificity is not known.

TCRbeta library construction was performed incorporating unique molecular identifiers. TCRdb reprocessed the PCR reads with MiXCR, giving one entry per CDR3 protein. The sample has hundreds of thousands of distinct CDR3 sequences; under 15% are singletons. Study findings and constraints: Some patients' high day-60 TCRbeta diversity was attributed to recipient cells surviving conditioning. Alpha-beta T cells about two months after transplant reportedly derived from several hundred expanded graft clones. T-cell numbers and diversity one year post-transplant derived largely from freshly generated T cells.

Sequencing was performed on PBMCs, mostly from graft donor cells, taken 360 days after TCRalphabeta/CD19-depleted stem cell transplant. The clonotype comes from a male patient aged 10 to 17 who had a stem cell transplant for acute myeloid leukemia, so the T cells may come from the graft donor.

The DNA for the CDR3 is TGTGCCATCAGTGAAGCCCGGGGGACTGAAGCTTTCTTT. Residues: CAISEARGTEAFF. This chain joins TRBV10-3 and TRBJ1-1; D perhaps matches TRBD1 (5 bases). The V and J ends lost 3 bases and 5 bases respectively, with 10 bases between them. Germline V gene data show CDR1 as ENHRY and CDR2 as SYGVKD. This CDR3 is 13 amino acids long.